Shown below are 9 T cell receptor beta chains from a single sample sequenced in a study of blood T cell repertoires in COVID-19. The data were produced by immunoSEQ multiplex PCR, yet TCRdb's version contains in-frame clones alone and is incomplete. The sample contains under 140,000 clones, 82% of which appear only once. Input material: peripheral blood. The receptor set was obtained from a woman aged 60 to 75 with acute or convalescent COVID-19.

The chain uses TRBV5-6 and TRBJ1-3, with D possibly TRBD1 on 5 matching bases. Germline CDR1 is SGHDT and CDR2 is YYEEEE. The CDR3 extends over 16 amino acids. Trimming pared 1 base from V and 0 bases from J, leaving 11 bases between. The DNA for the CDR3 is TGTGCCAGCAGCTTGAAATCAGGGATCTCTGGAAACACCATATATTTT. Translation gives CASSLKSGISGNTIYF. Complete variable domain (other parts from reference TRBV5-6 and TRBJ1-3): DAGVTQSPTHLIKTRGQQVTLRCSPKSGHDTVSWYQQALGQGPQFIFQYYEEEERQRGNFPDRFSGHQFPNYSSELNVNALLLGDSALYLCASSLKSGISGNTIYFGEGSWLTVV.

The V and J genes are TRBV9 and TRBJ2-5; 8 bases agree with TRBD2. The CDR3 consists of 15 residues. J was trimmed by 5 bases and V by 6 bases; bases with no gene match: 12. Germline CDR1 and CDR2: SGDLS and YYNGEE. The CDR3, as DNA: TGTGCCAGCACCGCCTCCGGGGGGGCGAGGGAGACCCAGTACTTC. The encoded protein is CASTASGGARETQYF. Supplemented by reference TRBV9 and TRBJ2-5, the full variable domain reads DSGVTQTPKHLITATGQRVTLRCSPRSGDLSVYWYQQSLDQGLQFLIQYYNGEERAKGNILERFSAQQFPDLHSELNLSSLELGDSALYFCASTASGGARETQYFGPGTRLLVL.

The chain combines TRBV10-3 with TRBJ2-3, with 10 bases that match TRBD2. This CDR3 spans 15 amino acids. V lost 8 bases and J lost 3; bases outside the gene matches: 8. Germline V gene lookup returns CDR1 ENHRY and CDR2 SYGVKD. The CDR3 loop reads CAIAASGGATDTQYF. The CDR3 nucleotides are TGTGCCATCGCCGCCAGCGGGGGGGCTACAGATACGCAGTATTTT.

This rearrangement joins TRBV9 to TRBJ2-2; TRBD1 agrees at 10 bases. Germline V CDR1 and CDR2: SGDLS, YYNGEE. This CDR3 comprises 16 residues. With 0 bases clipped from V and 4 bases from J, the junction kept 3 bases outside the gene matches. CDR3 DNA: TGTGCCAGCAGCGTAGGGACAGGGGGATCCACCGGGGAGCTGTTTTTT. It is translated as CASSVGTGGSTGELFF.

V and J are TRBV30 and TRBJ1-1, with 7 bases lining up with TRBD1. CDR1 and CDR2 (germline): GTSNPN, SVGIG (reference sequence). V was clipped by 5 bases and J by 2 bases; unmatched bases: 8. CDR3 size: 14 residues. The CDR3 sequence is CAWWVGQFNTEAFF. CDR3 DNA sequence: TGTGCCTGGTGGGTGGGACAGTTCAACACTGAAGCTTTCTTT.

The V and J genes are TRBV6-2 or TRBV6-3 and TRBJ2-1; 9 bases are a match to TRBD2. CDR3 size: 15 residues. Germline assignment: CDR1 MNHEY and CDR2 SVGEGT. V lost 1 base to trimming and J lost 5 bases; unmatched junction nucleotides: 3. CDR3: CASSYLRTSDNEQFF. The CDR3 DNA reads as TGTGCCAGCAGTTACTTGAGGACTAGCGACAATGAGCAGTTCTTC.

This clone was detected a few times. The genes are TRBV4-2 and TRBJ1-3; D is perhaps TRBD1 (6 bases). The V gene lost 5 bases and the J gene lost 4 bases, with 12 bases spanning the gap. The CDR3 consists of 14 residues. Germline V CDR1 and CDR2: LGHNA, YNFKEQ. CDR3 sequence: CASSGQMPGNTIYF. The CDR3 nucleotides read TGTGCCAGCAGCGGACAGATGCCGGGAAACACCATATATTTT.

V usage is TRBV6-4 and J usage is TRBJ2-6; TRBD1 aligns across 8 bases. V lost 6 bases, J lost 2 bases, and 3 bases stayed unmatched. The CDR3 totals 15 residues. The germline gives CDR1 MRHNA, CDR2 SNTAGT. CDR3 in amino acids: CASSRGLPGANVLTF. In nucleotides, the CDR3 is TGTGCCAGCAGCAGGGGGCTACCTGGGGCCAACGTCCTGACTTTC.

The rearrangement uses TRBV30 and TRBJ2-2, with a weak D call TRBD2 (5 bases). CDR3 size: 16 residues. Looked up from germline, CDR1 is GTSNPN and CDR2 is SVGIG (reference sequence). The ends were cut back, 0 bases at V and 6 bases at J, with 17 bases in the middle. In DNA form, the CDR3 reads TGTGCCTGGAGTGTACTAGGAGGACCGCCCGCCGGGGAGCTGTTTTTT. Amino acids: CAWSVLGGPPAGELFF.